The subject of this entry is one T cell receptor (beta chain). Produced via immunoSEQ multiplex PCR; TCRdb's table is partial and in-frame only. The sample lists about 210,000 clones; over 75% were seen once. The study drew participants aged roughly 18 to 95 years from some 23 US areas. Recovered status applied to Cohort 3 donors who had two consecutive negative PCRs. It also applied to those with clearance or with symptom resolution. The source of the sample is a study of blood T cell repertoires in COVID-19. For the study at large: Nucleic acid was either cDNA or gDNA, and it came from T cells, B-cell-depleted T cells, or PBMCs.

In germline, CDR1 is MNHEY, CDR2 SVGAGI. The V segment lost 2 bases and the J segment 8 bases; nucleotides outside the gene matches: 6. This CDR3 is 15 amino acids long. The sequencing input was PBMCs or T cells enriched from blood (not recorded which). The rearrangement joins TRBV6-5 to TRBJ1-6, with TRBD1 matching over 7 bases. The clonotype comes from a middle-aged man who had recovered from COVID-19. The CDR3 sequence: CASSYRRDSYSPLHF. The CDR3 nucleotides are TGTGCCAGCAGTTACAGGAGGGACAGTTATTCACCCCTCCACTTT.